This passage covers 5 T cell receptor beta chains from one sample sequenced in a study of OX40 agonist ivuxolimab in advanced cancers. Profiled with immunoSEQ multiplex PCR; TCRdb holds only in-frame clones, not every one. The sample lists fewer than 75,000 clones; around 90% were seen once. The sequences come from CD4+ or CD8+ T cells sorted from blood, collected in a trial of the OX40 agonist ivuxolimab. These receptors came from an adult with an advanced solid tumor such as melanoma, head and neck, liver or kidney cancer.

As to this clone: Other DNA sequences within the sample encode an identical CDR3. This chain links TRBV27 with TRBJ2-1, with 12 bases that match TRBD1. Per germline, CDR1 MNHEY and CDR2 SMNVEV (reference sequence). This CDR3 comprises 15 residues. The junction had 5 bases not matched to a gene; V was cut back by 5 bases and J by 6 bases. This CDR3 is CASSHGTGGFNEQFF. The DNA for the CDR3 is TGTGCCAGCAGTCACGGGACAGGGGGCTTCAATGAGCAGTTCTTC.

CDR3 residues: CAWSVPGVAAVAFF. Written as DNA, the CDR3 is TGTGCCTGGAGTGTACCGGGTGTGGCGGCGGTAGCTTTCTTT. The J gene is TRBJ1-1, the V gene TRBV30; D not certain. Between the trimmed V and J ends, which lost 0 bases and 10 bases, there was a span of 18 bases. Germline CDR1 is GTSNPN and CDR2 is SVGIG (reference sequence). This CDR3 has 14 amino acids. Combining the CDR3 with reference TRBV30 and TRBJ1-1 gives the whole variable domain SQTIHQWPATLVQPVGSPLSLECTVEGTSNPNLYWYRQAAGRGLQLLFYSVGIGQISSEVPQNLSASRPQDRQFILSSKKLLLSDSGFYLCAWSVPGVAAVAFFGQGTRLTVV.

The chain links TRBV5-1 to TRBJ2-1; 11 nucleotides align to TRBD2. This CDR3 has 15 residues. The V gene's germline CDR1 is SGHRS and CDR2 YFSETQ. V dropped 6 bases and J dropped 10; count of bases not matched to a gene: 12. In nucleotides, the CDR3 is TGCGCCAGCATTATTTCAACTAGCGGGAGTGGGGAGCAGTTCTTC. It yields the protein CASIISTSGSGEQFF.

This clone was found once. The chain carries TRBV27 and TRBJ1-2; 9 bases match TRBD1. The CDR3 covers 13 residues. Looked up from germline, CDR1 is MNHEY and CDR2 is SMNVEV (reference sequence). With V trimmed by 6 bases and J by 4 bases, 3 bases remained unmatched. The CDR3 spells CASRPTGGYGYTF. The CDR3 bases are TGTGCCAGCAGACCGACAGGGGGCTATGGCTACACCTTC.

The chain uses TRBV6-5 and TRBJ2-5, with a tentative D call TRBD1 (5 bases). The J call may be incorrect, as the DNA end agrees better with TRBJ2-7. This CDR3 contains 14 residues. CDR1 is MNHEY and CDR2 is SVGAGI in the germline V gene. CDR3 DNA sequence: TGTGCCAGCAGTCGGACACGCAGCTCCTACGAGCAGTACTTC. The encoded protein is CASSRTRSSYEQYF.